This record concerns one T cell receptor beta chain sequence. The antigen remains unidentified. This entry comes from a study of cytotoxic CD8 clonotypes in ibrutinib-treated CLL. The overall study: By median around 74 months, around twelve had progressed and about 15 stayed remitted; responses had been 2 complete and about 25 partial. Study-level findings and limits: Patients showed higher baseline clonality than age-matched healthy donors, and it tracked circulating CD8+ T-cell counts. Rare overall, public clonotypes shrank or held steady under therapy.

The repertoire was sequenced with immunoSEQ multiplex PCR; TCRdb's copy has only in-frame clones and lacks some. The sample yields about 49,000 clones, roughly 53% seen once. The CDR3 totals 14 residues. Germline V gene lookup returns CDR1 LNHNV and CDR2 YYDKDF (reference sequence). The V and J ends lost 3 bases and 10 bases respectively, with 16 bases between them. The rearrangement links TRBV15 to TRBJ2-1, with D hard to call. The TCR sequence derives from a human donor with chronic lymphocytic leukemia. The sample in question was PBMCs, obtained after 12 months of ibrutinib treatment. The CDR3 sequence is CATSSPPSVREQFF. The DNA for the CDR3 is TGTGCCACCAGCAGTCCCCCTTCGGTACGAGAGCAGTTCTTC.